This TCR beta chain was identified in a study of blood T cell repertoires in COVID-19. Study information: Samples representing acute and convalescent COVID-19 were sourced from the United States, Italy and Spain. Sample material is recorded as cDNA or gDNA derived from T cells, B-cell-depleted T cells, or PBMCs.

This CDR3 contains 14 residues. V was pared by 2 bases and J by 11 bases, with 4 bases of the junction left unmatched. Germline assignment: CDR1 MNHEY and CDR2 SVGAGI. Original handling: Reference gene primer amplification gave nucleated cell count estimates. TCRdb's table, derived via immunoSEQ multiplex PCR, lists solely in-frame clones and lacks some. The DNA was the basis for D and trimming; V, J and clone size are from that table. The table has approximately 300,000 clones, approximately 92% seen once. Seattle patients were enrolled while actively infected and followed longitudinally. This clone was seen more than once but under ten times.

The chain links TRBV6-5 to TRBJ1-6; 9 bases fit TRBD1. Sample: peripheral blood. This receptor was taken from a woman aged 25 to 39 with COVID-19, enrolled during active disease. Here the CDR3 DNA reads TGTGCCAGCAGTTACGGGACAGGGTCGCCACCCCTCCACTTT. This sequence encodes CASSYGTGSPPLHF.